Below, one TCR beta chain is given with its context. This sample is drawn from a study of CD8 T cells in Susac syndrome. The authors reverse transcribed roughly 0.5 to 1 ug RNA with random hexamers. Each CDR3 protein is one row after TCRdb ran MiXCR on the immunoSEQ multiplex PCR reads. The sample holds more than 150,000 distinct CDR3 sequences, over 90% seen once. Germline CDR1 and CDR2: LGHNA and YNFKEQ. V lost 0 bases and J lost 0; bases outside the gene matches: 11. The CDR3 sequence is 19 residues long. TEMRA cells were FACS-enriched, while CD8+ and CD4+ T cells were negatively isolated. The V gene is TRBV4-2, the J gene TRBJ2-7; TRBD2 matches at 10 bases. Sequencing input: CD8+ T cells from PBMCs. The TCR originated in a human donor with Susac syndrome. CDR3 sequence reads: CASSQDHPRAGGLSYEQYF. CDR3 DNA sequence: TGTGCCAGCAGCCAAGACCATCCGAGAGCGGGAGGGCTCTCCTACGAGCAGTACTTC.